The T cell receptor beta chain described here comes from a study of blood T cell repertoires in COVID-19. This clone was observed a handful of times. In the original processing: It was from reference gene primer amplification that nucleated cell counts were estimated. The data were produced by immunoSEQ multiplex PCR, yet TCRdb's version contains in-frame clones alone and is incomplete. V and J calls and clone size are given by that table; D and trimming were obtained from the DNA. The sample holds around 57,000 clones; roughly 87% are singletons and the top ten take under 25%. This CDR3 contains 13 residues.

The chain joins TRBV12-3 or TRBV12-4 to TRBJ1-3, with TRBD1 matching over 7 bases. The clonotype originates from a woman in her sixties or seventies with acute or convalescent COVID-19. Sequenced sample: peripheral blood. The CDR3 region is CGTKRQGGNTIYF. Here the CDR3 DNA reads TGTGGTACGAAGCGACAGGGCGGAAACACCATATATTTT.